This T cell receptor (beta chain) was documented in a study of cytomegalovirus exposure and HLA in healthy donors. The primer mix had 60 Vbeta and 13 Jbeta primers. Libraries were prepared by immunoSEQ multiplex PCR; TCRdb keeps only in-frame clonotypes and omits some of them. The profile covers approximately 170,000 clones, with approximately 83% appearing a single time and more than 1% taken by the ten largest. Points on this clone: Its antigen remains unidentified.

CDR3 length equals 16 residues. Whole-study findings and limits: As confirmed in vitro, a few CMV-associated chains were specific for CMV antigens. Earlier analysis yielded a pattern in which most TCR beta V segments were productive about 87% or about 30% of the time. TRBV6-2, TRBV6-3 and other indistinguishable V segments were excluded.

The V call is TRBV21-1, the J call TRBJ2-5; the table's D call TRBD2 went unverified against the DNA. TRBV21-1 is designated a pseudogene. Sequences were obtained from PBMCs. The receptor was derived from a boy between 2 and 15 years old in good health and CMV-seronegative. The CDR3 loop is CASSKAFRGNPETQYF. CDR3 sequence (DNA): TGTGCCAGCAGCAAAGCATTCCGGGGGAACCCAGAGACCCAGTACTTC.